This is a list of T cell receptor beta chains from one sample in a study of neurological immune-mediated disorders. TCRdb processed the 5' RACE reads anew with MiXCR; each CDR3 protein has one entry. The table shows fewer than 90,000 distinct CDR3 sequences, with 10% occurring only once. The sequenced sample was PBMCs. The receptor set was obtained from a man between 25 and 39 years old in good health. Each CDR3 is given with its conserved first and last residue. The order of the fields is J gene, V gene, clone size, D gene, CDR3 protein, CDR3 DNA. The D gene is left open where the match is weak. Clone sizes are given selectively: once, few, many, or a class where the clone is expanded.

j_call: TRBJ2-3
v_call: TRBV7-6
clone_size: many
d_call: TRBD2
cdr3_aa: CASSVLAEDTQYF
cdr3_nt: TGTGCCAGCAGCGTCCTAGCGGAAGATACGCAGTATTTT

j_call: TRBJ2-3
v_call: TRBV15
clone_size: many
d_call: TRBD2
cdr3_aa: CATSRTSWIDTDTQYF
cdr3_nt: TGTGCCACCAGCAGGACTAGCTGGATTGACACAGATACGCAGTATTTT

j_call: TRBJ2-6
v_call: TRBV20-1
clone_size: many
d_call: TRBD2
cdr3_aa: CSGTSGGSGANVLTF
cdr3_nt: TGCAGTGGGACTAGCGGGGGGTCTGGGGCCAACGTCCTGACTTTC

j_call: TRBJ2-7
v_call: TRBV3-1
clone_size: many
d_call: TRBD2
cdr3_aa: CASSQDWGAGAPYEQYF
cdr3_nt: TGTGCCAGCAGCCAAGATTGGGGAGCGGGGGCCCCCTACGAGCAGTACTTC

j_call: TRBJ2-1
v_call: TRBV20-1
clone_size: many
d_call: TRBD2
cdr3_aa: CSAPGLAGGPSNEQFF
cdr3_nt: TGCAGTGCTCCCGGACTAGCGGGAGGGCCCTCCAATGAGCAGTTCTTC

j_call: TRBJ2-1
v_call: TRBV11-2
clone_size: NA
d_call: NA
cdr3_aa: CASSLVGNDQFF
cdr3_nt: TGTGCCAGCAGCTTAGTGGGCAATGACCAGTTCTTC

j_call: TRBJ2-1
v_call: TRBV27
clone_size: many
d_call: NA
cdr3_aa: CASSSPTTGPWEFF
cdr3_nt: TGTGCCAGCAGTTCCCCAACCACAGGGCCTTGGGAGTTCTTC

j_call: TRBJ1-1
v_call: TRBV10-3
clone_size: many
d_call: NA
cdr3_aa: CAIKVGMNTEAFF
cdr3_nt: TGTGCCATCAAGGTGGGGATGAACACTGAAGCTTTCTTT

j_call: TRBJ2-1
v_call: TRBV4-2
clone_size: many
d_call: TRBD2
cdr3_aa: CASSQDGTSVYNEQFF
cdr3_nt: TGTGCCAGCAGCCAGGACGGGACTAGCGTTTACAATGAGCAGTTCTTC

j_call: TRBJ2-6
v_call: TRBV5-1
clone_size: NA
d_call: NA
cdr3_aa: CASSLERNSGANVLTF
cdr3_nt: TGCGCCAGCAGCTTGGAACGGAACTCTGGGGCCAACGTCCTGACTTTC

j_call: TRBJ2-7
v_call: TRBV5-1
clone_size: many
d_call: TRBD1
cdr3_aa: CASSLDPGQTYEQYF
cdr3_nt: TGCGCCAGCAGCTTGGACCCGGGACAGACCTACGAGCAGTACTTC

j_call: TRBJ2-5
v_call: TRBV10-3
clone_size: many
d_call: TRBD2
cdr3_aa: CAISEPRAGGTQYF
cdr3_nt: TGTGCCATCAGTGAGCCGCGGGCGGGGGGGACCCAGTACTTC

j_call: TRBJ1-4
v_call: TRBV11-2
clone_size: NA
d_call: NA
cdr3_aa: CASSGQPNEKLFF
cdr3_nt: TGTGCCAGCAGCGGACAGCCGAATGAAAAACTGTTTTTT

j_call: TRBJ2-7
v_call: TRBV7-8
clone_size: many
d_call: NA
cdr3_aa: CASSWGLPNRVPTYEQYF
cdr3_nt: TGTGCCAGCAGCTGGGGGTTACCTAACAGGGTTCCGACCTACGAGCAGTACTTC

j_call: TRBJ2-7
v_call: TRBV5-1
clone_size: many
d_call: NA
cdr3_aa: CASSLAAYGTYEQYF
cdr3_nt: TGCGCCAGCAGCTTGGCAGCCTATGGGACCTACGAGCAGTACTTC

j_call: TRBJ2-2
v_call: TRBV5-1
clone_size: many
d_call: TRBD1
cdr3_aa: CASSLAGTATGELFF
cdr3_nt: TGCGCCAGCAGCTTGGCCGGGACAGCCACCGGGGAGCTGTTTTTT

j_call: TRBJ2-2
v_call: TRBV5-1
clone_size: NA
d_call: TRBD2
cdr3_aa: CASSPEGLAGAQTGELFF
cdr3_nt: TGCGCCAGCAGCCCTGAAGGACTAGCGGGAGCCCAAACCGGGGAGCTGTTTTTT

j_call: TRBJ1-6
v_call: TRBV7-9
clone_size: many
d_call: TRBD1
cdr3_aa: CASSLGSGTGNSPLHF
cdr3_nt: TGTGCCAGCAGCTTAGGCTCCGGGACAGGGAATTCACCCCTCCACTTT

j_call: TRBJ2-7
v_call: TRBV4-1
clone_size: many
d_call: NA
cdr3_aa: CASSQELTLGPYF
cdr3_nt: TGCGCCAGCAGCCAAGAATTGACTCTCGGGCCGTACTTC

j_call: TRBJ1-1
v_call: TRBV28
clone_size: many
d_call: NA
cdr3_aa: CASSRGQGEAFF
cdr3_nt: TGTGCCAGCAGTCGGGGGCAGGGAGAAGCTTTCTTT

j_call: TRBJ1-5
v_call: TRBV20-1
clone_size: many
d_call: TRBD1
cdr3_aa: CSAKDRGESNQPQHF
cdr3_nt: TGCAGTGCAAAGGACAGGGGGGAGAGCAATCAGCCCCAGCATTTT

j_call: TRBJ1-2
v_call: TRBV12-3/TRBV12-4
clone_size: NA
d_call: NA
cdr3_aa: CASSFNRASLIF
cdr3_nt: TGCGCCAGCAGTTTCAACAGGGCTTCCCTTATCTTC

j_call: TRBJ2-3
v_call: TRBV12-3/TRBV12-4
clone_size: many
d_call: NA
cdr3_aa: CASSLDDTDTQYF
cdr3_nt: TGTGCCAGCAGTTTAGACGACACAGATACGCAGTATTTT

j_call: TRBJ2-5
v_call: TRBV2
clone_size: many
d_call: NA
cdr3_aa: CASSGRRETQYF
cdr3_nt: TGTGCCAGCAGTGGGCGGAGAGAGACCCAGTACTTC

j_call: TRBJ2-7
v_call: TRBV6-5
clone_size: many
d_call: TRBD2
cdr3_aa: CASSLSGISSYEQYF
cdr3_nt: TGTGCCAGCAGCCTAAGCGGGATCTCCTCCTACGAGCAGTACTTC

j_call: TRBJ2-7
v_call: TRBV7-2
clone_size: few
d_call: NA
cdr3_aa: CASSENAGSEQYF
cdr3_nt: TGTGCCAGCAGCGAAAACGCTGGGTCCGAGCAGTACTTC

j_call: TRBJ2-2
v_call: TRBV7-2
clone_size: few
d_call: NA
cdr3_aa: CASSPALGTGELFF
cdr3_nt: TGTGCCAGCAGCCCCGCCCTTGGAACCGGGGAGCTGTTTTTT

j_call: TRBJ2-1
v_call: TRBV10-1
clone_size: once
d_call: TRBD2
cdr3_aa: CARSFGLAQNNEQFF
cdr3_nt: TGCGCCAGAAGTTTTGGACTAGCGCAAAACAATGAGCAGTTCTTC